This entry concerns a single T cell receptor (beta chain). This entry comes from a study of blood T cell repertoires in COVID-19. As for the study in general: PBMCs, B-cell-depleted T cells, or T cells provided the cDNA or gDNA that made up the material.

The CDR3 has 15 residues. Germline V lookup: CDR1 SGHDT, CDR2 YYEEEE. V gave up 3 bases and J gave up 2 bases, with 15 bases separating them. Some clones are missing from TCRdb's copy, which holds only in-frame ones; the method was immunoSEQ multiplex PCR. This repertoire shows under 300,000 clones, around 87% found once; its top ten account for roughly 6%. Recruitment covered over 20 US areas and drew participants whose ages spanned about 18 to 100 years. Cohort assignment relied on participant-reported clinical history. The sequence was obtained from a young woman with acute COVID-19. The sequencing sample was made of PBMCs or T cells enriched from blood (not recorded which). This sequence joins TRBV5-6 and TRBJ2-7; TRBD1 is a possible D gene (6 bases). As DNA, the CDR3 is TGTGCCAGCAGCTCGAATTTGGGGGCCGCCTACGAGCAGTACTTC. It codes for CASSSNLGAAYEQYF.